Listed below are T cell receptor beta chains from one sample, sequenced in a study of OX40 agonist ivuxolimab in advanced cancers. Generated by immunoSEQ multiplex PCR, the TCRdb table keeps only in-frame clones and is missing some. The sample lists about 73,000 clones, about 87% occurring once. Specimen: CD4+ or CD8+ T cells sorted from blood, collected in a trial of the OX40 agonist ivuxolimab. The receptors here all came from an adult with an advanced solid tumor such as melanoma, head and neck, liver or kidney cancer. Both conserved end residues are part of each CDR3. Fields, in order: clone size, CDR3 length, D gene, J gene, V gene, CDR3 DNA, CDR3 protein. The D gene is left open where the match is weak. Expanded clones get a size class; other rows say once, few or many, or leave the size out.

size: .
length: 14
D: .
J: TRBJ2-3
V: TRBV27
DNA: TGTGCCAGCACCCGAGGGGGGCGGAGAGATACGCAGTATTTT
CDR3: CASTRGGRRDTQYF

size: .
length: 14
D: .
J: TRBJ1-5
V: TRBV4-1
DNA: TGCGCCAGCAGCCAGCAGTATAGCAATCAGCCCCAGCATTTT
CDR3: CASSQQYSNQPQHF

size: .
length: 16
D: .
J: TRBJ2-7
V: TRBV27
DNA: TGTGCCAGCAGTCCGCACCTGGGACAATATCTTTACGAGCAGTACTTC
CDR3: CASSPHLGQYLYEQYF

size: few
length: 15
D: TRBD2
J: TRBJ2-1
V: TRBV6-5
DNA: TGTGCCAGCAGTCGCGGGACTAGCGGTTACAATGAGCAGTTCTTC
CDR3: CASSRGTSGYNEQFF

size: .
length: 12
D: .
J: TRBJ2-7
V: TRBV6-1
DNA: TGTGCCAGCAGTGCAACAGCCTACGAGCAGTACTTC
CDR3: CASSATAYEQYF

size: .
length: 13
D: .
J: TRBJ1-1
V: TRBV7-8
DNA: TGTGCCAGCAGCGGTATTAGGGTGACTGAAGCTTTCTTT
CDR3: CASSGIRVTEAFF

size: few
length: 15
D: .
J: TRBJ2-1
V: TRBV6-5
DNA: TGTGCCTCCCAGGGGGGAAAGGGCTCCTACAATGAGCAGTTCTTC
CDR3: CASQGGKGSYNEQFF

size: .
length: 15
D: TRBD2
J: TRBJ2-7
V: TRBV7-9
DNA: TGTGCCAGCAGCCCCTCAAGGACTAGTCGCTACGAGCAGTACTTC
CDR3: CASSPSRTSRYEQYF

size: .
length: 14
D: TRBD1
J: TRBJ2-1
V: TRBV6-1
DNA: TGTGCCAGCAGCGCGGGACAGGGTTGGAATGAGCAGTTCTTC
CDR3: CASSAGQGWNEQFF

size: .
length: 14
D: TRBD2
J: TRBJ2-1
V: TRBV6-6
DNA: TGTGCCAGCAGCCGACTAGCGGGGGACAATGAGCAGTTCTTC
CDR3: CASSRLAGDNEQFF

size: .
length: 15
D: .
J: TRBJ1-2
V: TRBV30
DNA: TGTGCCTGGGGGGTCCCCCGACTATTGAAGAATGGCTACACCTTC
CDR3: CAWGVPRLLKNGYTF

size: .
length: 16
D: TRBD2
J: TRBJ2-1
V: TRBV29-1
DNA: TGCAGCGTAGAAGGACTAGCGCTAAGGGGCTACAATGAGCAGTTCTTC
CDR3: CSVEGLALRGYNEQFF

size: .
length: 17
D: TRBD2
J: TRBJ2-3
V: TRBV5-1
DNA: TGCGCCAGCAGCTTGGCGGTCTCTAGCGGACCCACAGATACGCAGTATTTT
CDR3: CASSLAVSSGPTDTQYF

size: .
length: 15
D: .
J: TRBJ1-1
V: TRBV7-9
DNA: TGTGCCAGCAGTCGACATAAGGGGCTGAACACTGAAGCTTTCTTT
CDR3: CASSRHKGLNTEAFF

size: .
length: 12
D: .
J: TRBJ1-1
V: TRBV29-1
DNA: TGCAGCGTCGTACAGGAGAACACTGAAGCTTTCTTT
CDR3: CSVVQENTEAFF

size: .
length: 13
D: .
J: TRBJ1-5
V: TRBV27
DNA: TGTGCCAGCAGTCTAGGGAGCAATCAGCCCCAGCATTTT
CDR3: CASSLGSNQPQHF

size: .
length: 14
D: TRBD1
J: TRBJ2-7
V: TRBV9
DNA: TGTGCCAGCAGCGTGCGGACAGGCTCCTACGAGCAGTACTTC
CDR3: CASSVRTGSYEQYF

size: .
length: 17
D: .
J: TRBJ2-2
V: TRBV7-9
DNA: TGTGCCAGCAGCGCTAGGGACGGAGCAGGGAGTACCGGGGAGCTGTTTTTT
CDR3: CASSARDGAGSTGELFF

size: .
length: 12
D: TRBD2
J: TRBJ2-1
V: TRBV27
DNA: TGTGCCAGCAGCGGGGGGTACAATGAGCAGTTCTTC
CDR3: CASSGGYNEQFF

size: .
length: 16
D: TRBD2
J: TRBJ2-2
V: TRBV30
DNA: TGTGCCTGGCCGGGCCCATTAGCGGGAGAGGGCGGGGAGCTGTTTTTT
CDR3: CAWPGPLAGEGGELFF

size: few
length: 9
D: .
J: TRBJ1-5
V: TRBV10-2
DNA: TGCGCCGCGGGTTTTCCCCAGCATTTT
CDR3: CAAGFPQHF

size: .
length: 11
D: .
J: TRBJ1-2
V: TRBV2
DNA: TGTGCCAGCAGTGAAGGGGAAGCCGGCACCTTC
CDR3: CASSEGEAGTF

size: .
length: 15
D: TRBD1
J: TRBJ1-1
V: TRBV7-8
DNA: TGTGCCAGCAGCCGGATGACAGGGATGAACACTGAAGCTTTCTTT
CDR3: CASSRMTGMNTEAFF

size: .
length: 16
D: .
J: TRBJ1-2
V: TRBV5-1
DNA: TGCGCCAGCAGCCCCTCCCCCAGGGAATCCGCCTATGGCTACACCTTC
CDR3: CASSPSPRESAYGYTF

size: .
length: 12
D: .
J: TRBJ1-1
V: TRBV6-5
DNA: TGTGCCAGCGGCTCATTTATCGCTGAAGCTTTCTTT
CDR3: CASGSFIAEAFF

size: .
length: 12
D: .
J: TRBJ2-1
V: TRBV27
DNA: TGTGCCAGCAGGCGTGACTCCCAAGGGCAGTTCTTC
CDR3: CASRRDSQGQFF

size: .
length: 13
D: .
J: TRBJ2-7
V: TRBV5-1
DNA: TGCGCCAGCAGCCCGGGGGACGGGTACGAGCAGTACTTC
CDR3: CASSPGDGYEQYF

size: .
length: 13
D: .
J: TRBJ2-5
V: TRBV27
DNA: TGTGCCAGCAGCGGCGGGGCCCTAGAGACCCAGTACTTC
CDR3: CASSGGALETQYF

size: .
length: 14
D: TRBD2
J: TRBJ2-7
V: TRBV13
DNA: TGTGCCAGCAGCTATAGAGCGGGGGCGCGTGAGCAGTACTTC
CDR3: CASSYRAGAREQYF

size: .
length: 12
D: .
J: TRBJ2-7
V: TRBV2
DNA: TGTGCCAGCAAAGGGGACCTTTACGAGCAGTACTTC
CDR3: CASKGDLYEQYF

size: once
length: 16
D: .
J: TRBJ2-1
V: TRBV5-1
DNA: TGCGCCAGCAGCTACTTGACAGGACCCTCCTACAATGAGCAGTTCTTC
CDR3: CASSYLTGPSYNEQFF

size: .
length: 15
D: .
J: TRBJ2-3
V: TRBV5-4
DNA: TGTGCCAGCAGCCCCCCGGAGGGCGCTACAGATACGCAGTATTTT
CDR3: CASSPPEGATDTQYF

size: .
length: 14
D: .
J: TRBJ2-7
V: TRBV28
DNA: TGTGCCAGCAGTTTCCGAGGTGGATCCTACGAGCAGTACTTC
CDR3: CASSFRGGSYEQYF

size: once
length: 12
D: .
J: TRBJ2-5
V: TRBV5-1
DNA: TGCGCCAGCTTGGGGGACGAAGAGACCCAGTACTTC
CDR3: CASLGDEETQYF

size: .
length: 14
D: .
J: TRBJ2-5
V: TRBV5-4
DNA: TGTGCCAGCAGCTTGATCGGGAATGGGGAGACCCAGTACTTC
CDR3: CASSLIGNGETQYF

size: .
length: 13
D: .
J: TRBJ1-1
V: TRBV7-2
DNA: TGTGCCAGCAGCCGACGGGGGAACACTGAAGCTTTCTTT
CDR3: CASSRRGNTEAFF

size: .
length: 15
D: .
J: TRBJ1-5
V: TRBV7-2
DNA: TGTGCCAGCAGCTCGTGGACGGATAGCAATCAGCCCCAGCATTTT
CDR3: CASSSWTDSNQPQHF

size: .
length: 12
D: .
J: TRBJ1-5
V: TRBV19
DNA: TGTGCCAGCAGGGCGGGGGATCAGCCCCAGCATTTT
CDR3: CASRAGDQPQHF

size: .
length: 17
D: TRBD2
J: TRBJ2-4
V: TRBV4-1
DNA: TGCGCCAGCAGCAGGGTACTTAGCGGGGGAAACAAAAACATTCAGTACTTC
CDR3: CASSRVLSGGNKNIQYF

size: .
length: 13
D: .
J: TRBJ2-3
V: TRBV9
DNA: TGTGCCAGCAGCGCTCCTGGTGGTTATACGCAGTATTTT
CDR3: CASSAPGGYTQYF

size: .
length: 15
D: .
J: TRBJ2-1
V: TRBV6-1
DNA: TGTGCCAGCAGTGAATCGGGGGCTAGCGCGGGTGAACAGTTCTTC
CDR3: CASSESGASAGEQFF

size: .
length: 18
D: TRBD2
J: TRBJ2-2
V: TRBV13
DNA: TGTGCCAGCAGCTTATCTAGCGGGAGCGTTCTGGGCACCGGGGAGCTGTTTTTT
CDR3: CASSLSSGSVLGTGELFF

size: .
length: 12
D: .
J: TRBJ1-1
V: TRBV29-1
DNA: TGCAGCGTCAGGACGATGAACACTGAAGCTTTCTTT
CDR3: CSVRTMNTEAFF

size: .
length: 16
D: TRBD1
J: TRBJ2-3
V: TRBV10-3
DNA: TGTGCCATCAGAGCCGGGACAGAAGGGAAAGGCTATACGCAGTATTTT
CDR3: CAIRAGTEGKGYTQYF

size: .
length: 14
D: .
J: TRBJ1-6
V: TRBV9
DNA: TGTGCCAGCAGCGTAATGTCAGGGAACTCACCCCTCCACTTT
CDR3: CASSVMSGNSPLHF

size: once
length: 14
D: .
J: TRBJ1-2
V: TRBV4-2
DNA: TGTGCCAGCAGCCAAGATATGGGGGCCGGGGGCTACACCTTC
CDR3: CASSQDMGAGGYTF

size: few
length: 15
D: TRBD1
J: TRBJ2-7
V: TRBV5-5
DNA: TGTGCCAGCAGCTGGGGGACAGCAGAAACCTACGAGCAGTACTTC
CDR3: CASSWGTAETYEQYF

size: once
length: 12
D: .
J: TRBJ2-7
V: TRBV27
DNA: TGTGCCAGCAGTCTGATGGGGGCCGAGCAGTACTTC
CDR3: CASSLMGAEQYF

size: .
length: 14
D: .
J: TRBJ2-7
V: TRBV19
DNA: TGTGCCAGTAGTATAATGGGAGGCTCCTACGAGCAGTACTTC
CDR3: CASSIMGGSYEQYF

size: .
length: 16
D: .
J: TRBJ2-1
V: TRBV10-2
DNA: TGCGCCAGCATCCCTTGGGTGGGAGAGTCCTACAATGAGCAGTTCTTC
CDR3: CASIPWVGESYNEQFF

size: few
length: 17
D: TRBD1
J: TRBJ1-2
V: TRBV19
DNA: TGTGCCAGTAGTCTAACGGCCGGCGGACAGGGCTGGCTTGGCTACACCTTC
CDR3: CASSLTAGGQGWLGYTF

size: .
length: 15
D: TRBD1
J: TRBJ2-7
V: TRBV5-1
DNA: TGCGCCAGCAGCTGGGGCAGGGGGACCGCCTACGAGCAGTACTTC
CDR3: CASSWGRGTAYEQYF

size: .
length: 15
D: TRBD1
J: TRBJ1-1
V: TRBV27
DNA: TGTGCCAGCGGGATAGACAGGGCCTCGGACACTGAAGCTTTCTTT
CDR3: CASGIDRASDTEAFF

size: .
length: 14
D: .
J: TRBJ1-5
V: TRBV27
DNA: TGTGCCAGCAGTTTATCGGGCCCGGAACAGCCCCAGCATTTT
CDR3: CASSLSGPEQPQHF

size: .
length: 15
D: TRBD1
J: TRBJ1-5
V: TRBV19
DNA: TGTGCCAGTAGGATCGGGGACAGGAGCAATCAGCCCCAGCATTTT
CDR3: CASRIGDRSNQPQHF

size: .
length: 15
D: .
J: TRBJ2-3
V: TRBV4-1
DNA: TGCGCCAGCAGCCGTAAAAGCGGCTCCACAGATACGCAGTATTTT
CDR3: CASSRKSGSTDTQYF